This T cell receptor (beta chain) is from a study of technical replicates of blood from a handful of donors. TCRdb keeps only in-frame clones here, not all; method: immunoSEQ multiplex PCR. The sample has more than 75,000 clones, 96% seen once. Trimming took 10 bases from V and 5 from J, leaving 23 bases between them. In germline, CDR1 is SGHVS, CDR2 FQNEAQ. The CDR3 runs 15 residues. The sequenced sample consisted of T cells isolated from PBMCs. The sequence was collected from a human donor in good health. The genes are TRBV7-8 and TRBJ2-5; possible D gene TRBD2, 7 bases. In DNA form, the CDR3 reads TGTGCCACCACCTACAGGGTACTAGCGCTCGAGACCCAGTACTTC. This gives the protein CATTYRVLALETQYF.